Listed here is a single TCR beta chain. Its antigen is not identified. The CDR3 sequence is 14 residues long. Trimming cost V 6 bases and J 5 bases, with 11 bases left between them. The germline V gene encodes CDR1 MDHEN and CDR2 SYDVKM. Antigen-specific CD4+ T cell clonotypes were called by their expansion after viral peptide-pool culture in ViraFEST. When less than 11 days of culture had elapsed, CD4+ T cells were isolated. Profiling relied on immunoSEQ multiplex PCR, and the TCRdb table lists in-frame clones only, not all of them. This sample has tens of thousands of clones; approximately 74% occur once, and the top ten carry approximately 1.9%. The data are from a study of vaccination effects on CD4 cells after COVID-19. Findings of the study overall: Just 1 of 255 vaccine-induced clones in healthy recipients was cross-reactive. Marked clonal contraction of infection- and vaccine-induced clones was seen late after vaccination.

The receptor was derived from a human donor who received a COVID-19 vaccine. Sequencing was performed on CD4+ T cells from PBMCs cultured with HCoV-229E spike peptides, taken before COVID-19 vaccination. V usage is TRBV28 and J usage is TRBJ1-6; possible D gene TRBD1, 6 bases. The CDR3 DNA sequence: TGTGCCAGCAGGACTTACAGGGATAATTCACCCCTCCACTTT. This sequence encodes CASRTYRDNSPLHF.